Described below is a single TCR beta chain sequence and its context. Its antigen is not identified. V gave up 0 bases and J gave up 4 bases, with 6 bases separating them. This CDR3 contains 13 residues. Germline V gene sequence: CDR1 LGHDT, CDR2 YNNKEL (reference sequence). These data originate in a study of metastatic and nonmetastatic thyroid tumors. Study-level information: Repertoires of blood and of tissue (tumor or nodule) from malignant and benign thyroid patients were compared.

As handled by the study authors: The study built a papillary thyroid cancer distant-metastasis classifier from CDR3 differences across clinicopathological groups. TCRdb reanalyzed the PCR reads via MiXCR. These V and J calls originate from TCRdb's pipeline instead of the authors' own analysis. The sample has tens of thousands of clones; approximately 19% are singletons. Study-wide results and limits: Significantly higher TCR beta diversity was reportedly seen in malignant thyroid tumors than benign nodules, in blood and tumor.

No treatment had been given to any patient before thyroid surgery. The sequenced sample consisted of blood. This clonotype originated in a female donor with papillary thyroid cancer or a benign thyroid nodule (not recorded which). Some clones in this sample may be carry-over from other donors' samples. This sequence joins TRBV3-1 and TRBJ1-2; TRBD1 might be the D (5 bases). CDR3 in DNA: TGTGCCAGCAGCCAAGAGGGGCTCTATGGCTACACCTTC. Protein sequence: CASSQEGLYGYTF.